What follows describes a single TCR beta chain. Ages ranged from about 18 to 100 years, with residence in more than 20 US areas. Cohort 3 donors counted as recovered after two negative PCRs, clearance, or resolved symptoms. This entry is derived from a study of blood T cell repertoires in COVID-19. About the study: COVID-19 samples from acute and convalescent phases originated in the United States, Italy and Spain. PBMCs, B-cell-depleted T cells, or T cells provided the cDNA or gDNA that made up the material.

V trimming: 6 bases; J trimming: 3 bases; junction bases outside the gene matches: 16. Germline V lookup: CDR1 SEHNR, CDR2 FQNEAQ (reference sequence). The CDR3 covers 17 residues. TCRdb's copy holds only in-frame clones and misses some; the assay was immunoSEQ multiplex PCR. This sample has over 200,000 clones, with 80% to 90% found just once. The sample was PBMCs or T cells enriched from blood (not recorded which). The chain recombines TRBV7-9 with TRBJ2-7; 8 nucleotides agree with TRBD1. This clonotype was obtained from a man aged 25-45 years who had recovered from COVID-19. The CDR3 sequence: CASSLTGVIGVGYEQYF. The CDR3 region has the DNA TGTGCCAGCAGTTTGACAGGGGTCATAGGGGTAGGCTACGAGCAGTACTTC.